The 17 T cell receptor beta chains reported below all come from one sample, sequenced in a study of memory CD4+ T cells and cytomegalovirus serostatus. Single viable CD3+CD4+CD8-CD45RO+ cells were sorted as the memory CD4+ T cells. Here immunoSEQ multiplex PCR was the method, and the copy in TCRdb shows in-frame clones only, minus some. Of tens of thousands of clones listed, less than 85% were seen once; the top ten hold more than 1.5%. Sample: memory CD4+ T cells from blood. These receptors all come from an adult in good health and CMV-seronegative.

This chain connects TRBV15 to TRBJ2-7, with TRBD2 as a possible D gene (6 bases). V was trimmed by 1 base and J by 8 bases, leaving 9 bases between them. Germline CDR1 reads LNHNV; CDR2 reads YYDKDF (reference sequence). The CDR3 runs 12 residues. CDR3 in DNA: TGTGCCACCAGCAGAGGCCGGGAGCAGCAGTACTTC. Encoded protein: CATSRGREQQYF.

This clone was detected once. The rearrangement links TRBV29-1 to TRBJ1-4; no clear D. Trimming removed 5 bases at V and 3 bases at J, with 7 bases between. CDR3 length equals 12 residues. CDR1 SQVTM and CDR2 ANQGSEA come from the germline V gene. Written as DNA, the CDR3 is TGCAGCGTTCAGCCATCTAATGAAAAACTGTTTTTT. Its protein is CSVQPSNEKLFF. The whole variable domain, remainder taken from reference TRBV29-1 and TRBJ1-4, is SAVISQKPSRDICQRGTSLTIQCQVDSQVTMMFWYRQQPGQSLTLIATANQGSEATYESGFVIDKFPISRPNLTFSTLTVSNMSPEDSSIYLCSVQPSNEKLFFGSGTQLSVL.

This clone was counted a few times. The chain uses TRBV2 and TRBJ1-5; D may be TRBD1 (5 bases). The V end was cut by 6 bases, the J end by 7 bases, with 10 bases between. From germline, CDR1 is SNHLY and CDR2 FYNNEI. CDR3 length: 12 residues. DNA for the CDR3: TGTGCCAGCAGCTGGGGCGGGCAGCCCCAGCATTTT. It specifies CASSWGGQPQHF.

The chain joins TRBV9 to TRBJ2-1; perhaps TRBD1 as D (5 bases). The germline V gene encodes CDR1 SGDLS and CDR2 YYNGEE. There are 18 residues in the CDR3. V was trimmed by 4 bases and J by 3 bases, leaving 23 bases between them. The CDR3, as DNA: TGTGCCAGCAGCACATCCGCGCTTGTAGGGGATCTCTACAATGAGCAGTTCTTC. It encodes CASSTSALVGDLYNEQFF.

The chain employs TRBV11-3 and TRBJ1-2; D gene uncertain. CDR3 length: 20 residues. Trimming took 0 bases from V and 8 from J, leaving 31 bases between them. The germline CDR1 and CDR2 sequences are SGHNT and YENEEA. The CDR3 DNA follows: TGTGCCAGCAGCTTAGATATGGGCTCCCGAAGGCTCCCCTCTTATTCCGGCTACACCTTC. Amino acids: CASSLDMGSRRLPSYSGYTF.

This sequence joins TRBV7-9 and TRBJ1-1; tentative D call: TRBD1 (5 bases). This CDR3 comprises 14 residues. V lost 8 bases and J 0 bases, leaving 13 bases between the germline ends. The germline CDR1 and CDR2 sequences are SEHNR and FQNEAQ (reference sequence). CDR3 residues: CASGLARVNTEAFF. The DNA of the CDR3 is TGTGCCAGCGGGTTAGCCAGGGTGAACACTGAAGCTTTCTTT.

The chain links TRBV6-1 to TRBJ2-3; D is ambiguous. This CDR3 contains 12 residues. Germline assignment: CDR1 MNHNS and CDR2 SASEGT. V shed 4 bases and J shed 4 bases, with 6 bases lying between them. The CDR3 nucleotides read TGTGCCAGCAGTGCGGATGCAGATACGCAGTATTTT. Protein: CASSADADTQYF.

The rearrangement joins TRBV6-1 to TRBJ1-1, with D maybe TRBD1 (5 bases). The length of the CDR3 is 13 residues. The germline gives CDR1 MNHNS, CDR2 SASEGT. V was trimmed by 4 bases and J by 0 bases, leaving 6 bases between them. The CDR3 loop reads CASSATVNTEAFF. The CDR3 DNA reads TGTGCCAGCAGTGCGACAGTGAACACTGAAGCTTTCTTT.

The CDR3 DNA sequence: TGTGCCAGCAGTTACTCCGCGGGACAGCTGAACAATGAGCAGTTCTTC. Protein sequence: CASSYSAGQLNNEQFF. The chain links TRBV6-5 to TRBJ2-1, with D possibly TRBD1 on 7 matching bases. The CDR3 is 16 residues long. Germline assignment: CDR1 MNHEY and CDR2 SVGAGI. Trimming took 0 bases from V and 5 from J, leaving 14 bases between them.

V is TRBV7-3 and J is TRBJ1-6; D possibly corresponds to TRBD1 (6 bases). Looked up from germline, CDR1 is SGHTA and CDR2 is FQGTGA. The V end lost 2 bases, the J end lost 13 bases, and 12 bases lay between the germline ends. CDR3 size: 13 residues. The CDR3 here is CASSLSGAHPLHF. CDR3 DNA sequence: TGTGCCAGCAGCTTATCAGGGGCCCATCCCCTCCACTTT.

V usage is TRBV7-3 and J usage is TRBJ2-7, with TRBD1 as a possible D gene (6 bases). The CDR3 runs to 13 residues. The V and J ends lost 3 bases and 3 bases respectively, with 9 bases between them. The germline CDR1 and CDR2 sequences are SGHTA and FQGTGA. Here the CDR3 DNA reads TGTGCCAGCAGCTTCGGGACAAACTACGAGCAGTACTTC. The encoded protein is CASSFGTNYEQYF. Variable domain in full (rest from reference TRBV7-3 and TRBJ2-7): GAGVSQTPSNKVTEKGKYVELRCDPISGHTALYWYRQSLGQGPEFLIYFQGTGAADDSGLPNDRFFAVRPEGSVSTLKIQRTERGDSAVYLCASSFGTNYEQYFGPGTRLTVT.

This clone was recorded only once. Other nucleotide sequences from this sample produce the same CDR3. V usage is TRBV27 and J usage is TRBJ2-6; the match to TRBD1 covers 11 bases. V trimming: 3 bases; J trimming: 2 bases; junction bases outside the gene matches: 3. The CDR3 sequence is 17 residues long. Germline-derived CDR1 and CDR2 are MNHEY and SMNVEV (reference sequence). This CDR3 reads CASSFRTGGAGANVLTF. The CDR3 DNA reads as TGTGCCAGCAGTTTCAGGACAGGGGGCGCTGGGGCCAACGTCCTGACTTTC. Combining the CDR3 with reference TRBV27 and TRBJ2-6 gives the whole variable domain EAQVTQNPRYLITVTGKKLTVTCSQNMNHEYMSWYRQDPGLGLRQIYYSMNVEVTDKGDVPEGYKVSRKEKRNFPLILESPSPNQTSLYFCASSFRTGGAGANVLTFGAGSRLTVL.

The DNA for the CDR3 is TGCGCCAGCAGCCCACGGACAGGGCGGGCTGGGGCCAACGTCCTGACTTTC. Amino acid sequence: CASSPRTGRAGANVLTF. The V gene is TRBV5-1, the J gene TRBJ2-6, with 8 bases lining up with TRBD1. This CDR3 has 17 amino acids. After removal of 4 bases from V and 2 bases from J, the junction contained 8 bases not matched to a gene. Looked up from germline, CDR1 is SGHRS and CDR2 is YFSETQ.

CDR3 protein: CASRVDRETGKLFF. The DNA of the CDR3 is TGTGCCAGCAGAGTCGACAGGGAAACTGGAAAACTGTTTTTT. V usage is TRBV2 and J usage is TRBJ1-4, with 7 bases aligning to TRBD1. Germline loops: CDR1 SNHLY, CDR2 FYNNEI. This CDR3 contains 14 residues. V was clipped by 6 bases and J by 10 bases; unmatched bases: 11.

This rearrangement joins TRBV29-1 to TRBJ1-1; weak D call: TRBD1 (5 bases). V was cut by 4 bases and J by 4 bases, with 10 bases left in between. The CDR3 spans 12 residues. Germline loops: CDR1 SQVTM, CDR2 ANQGSEA. The CDR3 spells CSVVQGGTEAFF. CDR3 in DNA: TGCAGCGTTGTTCAGGGTGGCACTGAAGCTTTCTTT.

The rearrangement uses TRBV5-1 and TRBJ1-1; perhaps TRBD1 as D (5 bases). This CDR3 is 15 amino acids long. V lost 1 base and J lost 4, with 14 bases in between. In germline, CDR1 is SGHRS, CDR2 YFSETQ. The CDR3 reads CASSLRAAGGTEAFF. In DNA, the CDR3 is TGCGCCAGCAGCTTGCGGGCAGCCGGGGGCACTGAAGCTTTCTTT.

The chain employs TRBV5-1 and TRBJ2-5; D is ambiguous. Per germline, CDR1 SGHRS and CDR2 YFSETQ. The CDR3 contains 14 residues. The V end was cut by 5 bases, the J end by 2 bases, with 13 bases between. CDR3 loop: CASSLLRNQETQYF. The CDR3 coding sequence is TGCGCCAGCAGTTTACTAAGGAATCAAGAGACCCAGTACTTC.